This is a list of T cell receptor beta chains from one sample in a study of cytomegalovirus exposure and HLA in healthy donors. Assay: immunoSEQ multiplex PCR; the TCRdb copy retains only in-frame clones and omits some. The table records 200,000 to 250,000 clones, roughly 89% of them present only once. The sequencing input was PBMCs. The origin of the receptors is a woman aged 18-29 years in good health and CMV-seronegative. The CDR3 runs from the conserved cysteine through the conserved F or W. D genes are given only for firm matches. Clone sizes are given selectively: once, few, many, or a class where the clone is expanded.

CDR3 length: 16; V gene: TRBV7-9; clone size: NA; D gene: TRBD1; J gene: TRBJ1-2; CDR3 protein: CASSPRTGVVRDGYTF; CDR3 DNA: TGTGCCAGCAGCCCCCGGACAGGGGTCGTCAGGGATGGCTACACCTTC
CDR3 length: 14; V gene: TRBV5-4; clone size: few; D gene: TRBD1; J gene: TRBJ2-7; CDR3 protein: CASSLKQGVYEQYF; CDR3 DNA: TGTGCCAGCAGCTTGAAACAGGGGGTATACGAGCAGTACTTC
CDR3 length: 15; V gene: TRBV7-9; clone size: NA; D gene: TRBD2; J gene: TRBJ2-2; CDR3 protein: CSTLNGGATTGELFF; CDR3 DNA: TGTTCCACCCTTAACGGGGGGGCGACAACCGGGGAGCTGTTTTTT
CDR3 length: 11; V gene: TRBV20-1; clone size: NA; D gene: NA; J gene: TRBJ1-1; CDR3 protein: CSARTVESAFF; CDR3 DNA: TGCAGTGCTAGAACAGTCGAGTCAGCTTTCTTT
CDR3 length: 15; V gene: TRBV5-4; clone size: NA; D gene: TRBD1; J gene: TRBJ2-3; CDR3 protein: CASSAGQGAKDTQYF; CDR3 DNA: TGTGCCAGCAGCGCGGGACAGGGGGCGAAAGATACGCAGTATTTT
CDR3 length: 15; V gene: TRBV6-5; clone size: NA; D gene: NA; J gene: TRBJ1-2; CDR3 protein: CASSYSNFRALVYTF; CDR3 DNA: TGTGCCAGCAGTTACTCGAATTTCAGGGCGTTGGTCTACACCTTC
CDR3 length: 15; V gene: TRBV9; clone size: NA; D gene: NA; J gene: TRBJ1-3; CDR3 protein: CASSAAGSSGNTIYF; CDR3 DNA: TGTGCCAGCAGCGCCGCGGGGAGCTCTGGAAACACCATATATTTT
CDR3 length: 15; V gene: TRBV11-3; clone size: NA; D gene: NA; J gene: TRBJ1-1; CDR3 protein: CASSPGRGGNTEAFF; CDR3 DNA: TGTGCCAGCAGCCCAGGACGCGGGGGGAACACTGAAGCTTTCTTT
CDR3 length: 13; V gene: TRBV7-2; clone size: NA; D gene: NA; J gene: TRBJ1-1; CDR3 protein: CASSLGGSTEAFF; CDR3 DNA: TGTGCCAGCAGCTTGGGGGGTTCTACTGAAGCTTTCTTT
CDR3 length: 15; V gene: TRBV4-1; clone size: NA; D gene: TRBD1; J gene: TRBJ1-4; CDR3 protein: CASSRQGATNEKLFF; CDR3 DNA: TGCGCCAGCAGCCGACAGGGTGCAACTAATGAAAAACTGTTTTTT
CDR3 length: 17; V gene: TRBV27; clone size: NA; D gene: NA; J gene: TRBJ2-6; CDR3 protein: CASISGYRLSGANVLTF; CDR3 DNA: TGTGCCAGCATCTCGGGTTACCGTCTCTCTGGGGCCAACGTCCTGACTTTC
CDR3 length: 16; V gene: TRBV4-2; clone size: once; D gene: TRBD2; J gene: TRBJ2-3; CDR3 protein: CASSPRTSGGADTQYF; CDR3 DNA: TGTGCCAGCAGCCCAAGGACTAGCGGGGGGGCAGATACGCAGTATTTT
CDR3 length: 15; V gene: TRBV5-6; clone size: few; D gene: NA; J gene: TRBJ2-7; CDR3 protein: CASSLASARIYEQYF; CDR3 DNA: TGTGCCAGCAGCTTGGCCTCGGCCAGGATCTACGAGCAGTACTTC
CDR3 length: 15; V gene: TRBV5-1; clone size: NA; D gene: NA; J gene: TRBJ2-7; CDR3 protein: CASSTDSSRSYEQYF; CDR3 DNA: TGCGCCAGCAGCACCGACAGTTCCCGCTCCTACGAGCAGTACTTC
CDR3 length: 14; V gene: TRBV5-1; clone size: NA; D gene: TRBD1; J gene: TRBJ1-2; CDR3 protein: CASSLQGVNYGYTF; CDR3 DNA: TGCGCCAGCAGCTTACAGGGGGTTAACTATGGCTACACCTTC
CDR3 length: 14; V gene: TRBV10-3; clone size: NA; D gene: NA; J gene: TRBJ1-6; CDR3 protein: CAISEGGYNSPLHF; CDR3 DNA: TGTGCCATCAGTGAGGGCGGCTATAATTCACCCCTCCACTTT
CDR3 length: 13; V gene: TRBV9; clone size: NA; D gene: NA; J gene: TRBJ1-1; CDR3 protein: CASSVETATEAFF; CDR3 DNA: TGTGCCAGCAGCGTAGAAACAGCCACTGAAGCTTTCTTT
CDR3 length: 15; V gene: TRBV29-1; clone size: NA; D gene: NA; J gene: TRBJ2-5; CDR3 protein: CSVEATSRRQETQYF; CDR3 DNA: TGCAGCGTTGAAGCTACTAGCCGACGGCAAGAGACCCAGTACTTC
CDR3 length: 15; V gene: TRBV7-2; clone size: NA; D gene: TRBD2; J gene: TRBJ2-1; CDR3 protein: CASSFSGSTYNEQFF; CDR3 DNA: TGTGCCAGCAGCTTCAGCGGGAGTACCTACAATGAGCAGTTCTTC
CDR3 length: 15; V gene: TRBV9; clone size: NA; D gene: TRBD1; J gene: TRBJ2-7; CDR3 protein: CASSVDGTGPYEQYF; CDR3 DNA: TGTGCCAGCAGCGTAGATGGGACAGGGCCCTACGAGCAGTACTTC
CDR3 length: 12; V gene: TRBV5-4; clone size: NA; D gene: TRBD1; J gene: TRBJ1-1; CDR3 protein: CASSSLQGLSFF; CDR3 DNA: TGTGCCAGCAGCTCCCTACAGGGGTTGTCTTTCTTT
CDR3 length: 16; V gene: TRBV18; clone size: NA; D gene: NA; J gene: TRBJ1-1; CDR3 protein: CASSPPHGAGNTEAFF; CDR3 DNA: TGTGCCAGCTCACCACCTCACGGTGCAGGGAACACTGAAGCTTTCTTT
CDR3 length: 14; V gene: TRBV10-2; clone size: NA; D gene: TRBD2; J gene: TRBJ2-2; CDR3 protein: CASKGGSDTGELFF; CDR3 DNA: TGCGCCAGCAAAGGCGGGAGCGACACCGGGGAGCTGTTTTTT
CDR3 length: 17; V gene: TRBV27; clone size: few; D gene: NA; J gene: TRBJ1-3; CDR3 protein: CASSLSPATESGNTIYF; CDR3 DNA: TGTGCCAGCAGTTTATCCCCCGCGACAGAGTCTGGAAACACCATATATTTT
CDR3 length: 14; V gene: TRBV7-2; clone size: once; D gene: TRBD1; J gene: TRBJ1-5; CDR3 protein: CASSPPGGRGPQHF; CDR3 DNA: TGTGCCAGCAGCCCACCAGGGGGTCGGGGGCCCCAGCATTTT
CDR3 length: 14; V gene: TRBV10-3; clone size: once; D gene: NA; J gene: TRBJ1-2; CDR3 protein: CATLRGSEEYGYTF; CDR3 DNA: TGTGCCACCCTTCGGGGGTCTGAGGAGTATGGCTACACCTTC
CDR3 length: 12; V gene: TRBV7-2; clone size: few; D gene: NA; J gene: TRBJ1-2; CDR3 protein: CASSGANYGYTF; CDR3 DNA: TGTGCCAGCAGCGGGGCCAACTATGGCTACACCTTC
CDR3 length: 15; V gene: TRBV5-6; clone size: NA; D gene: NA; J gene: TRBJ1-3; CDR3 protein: CASNAGWGEGNTIYF; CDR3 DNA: TGTGCCAGCAACGCAGGTTGGGGGGAAGGAAACACCATATATTTT
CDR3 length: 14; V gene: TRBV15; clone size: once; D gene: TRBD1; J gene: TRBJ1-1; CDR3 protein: CATSRENRGSVAFF; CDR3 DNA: TGTGCCACCAGCAGAGAGAACAGGGGTAGCGTAGCTTTCTTT
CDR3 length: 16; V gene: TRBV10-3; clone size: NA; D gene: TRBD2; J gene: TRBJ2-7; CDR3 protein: CAISESGSGAKYEQYF; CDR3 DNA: TGTGCCATCAGTGAGTCGGGTAGCGGGGCCAAATACGAGCAGTACTTC
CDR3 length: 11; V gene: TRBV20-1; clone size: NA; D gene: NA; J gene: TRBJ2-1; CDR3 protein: CRPYSYNEQFF; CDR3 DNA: TGCAGACCCTACTCCTACAATGAGCAGTTCTTC
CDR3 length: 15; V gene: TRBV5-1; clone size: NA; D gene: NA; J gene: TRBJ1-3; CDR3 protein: CASSQGLTSGNTIYF; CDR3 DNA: TGCGCCAGCAGCCAAGGACTGACCTCTGGAAACACCATATATTTT
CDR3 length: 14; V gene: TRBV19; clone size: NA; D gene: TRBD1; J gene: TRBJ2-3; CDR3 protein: CASSMGTGTDTQYF; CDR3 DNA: TGTGCCAGTAGTATGGGGACAGGGACAGATACGCAGTATTTT
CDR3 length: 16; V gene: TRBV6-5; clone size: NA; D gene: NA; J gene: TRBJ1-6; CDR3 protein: CASSYRGPGWDSPLHF; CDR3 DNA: TGTGCCAGCAGTTACCGCGGCCCAGGGTGGGATTCACCCCTCCACTTT
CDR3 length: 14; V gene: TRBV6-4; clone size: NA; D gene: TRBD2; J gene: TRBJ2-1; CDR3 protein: CASSETSGGDEQFF; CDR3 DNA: TGTGCCAGCAGTGAGACTAGCGGGGGTGATGAGCAGTTCTTC
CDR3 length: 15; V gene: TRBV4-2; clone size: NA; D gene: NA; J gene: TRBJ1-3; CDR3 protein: CASSQDWTRGNTIYF; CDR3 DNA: TGTGCCAGCAGCCAAGATTGGACACGGGGAAACACCATATATTTT
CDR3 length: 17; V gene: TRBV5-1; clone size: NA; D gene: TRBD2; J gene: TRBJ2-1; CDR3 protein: CASSLGASGSRGDEQFF; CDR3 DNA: TGCGCCAGCAGCTTAGGGGCTAGCGGGAGCCGGGGCGATGAGCAGTTCTTC
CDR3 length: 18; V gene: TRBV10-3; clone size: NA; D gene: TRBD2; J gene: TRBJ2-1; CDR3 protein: CAISDETGTSGRLNEQFF; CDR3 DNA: TGTGCCATCAGTGACGAGACCGGGACTAGCGGGAGACTGAATGAGCAGTTCTTC
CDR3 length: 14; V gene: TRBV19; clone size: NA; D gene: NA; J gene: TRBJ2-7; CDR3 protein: CASSINGFSYEQYF; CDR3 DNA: TGTGCCAGTAGTATAAACGGTTTCTCCTACGAGCAGTACTTC